The 21 T cell receptor beta chains presented below share a single source sample, sequenced in a study of T cells in Graves' hyperthyroidism and ophthalmopathy. RNA transcripts provided the source from which TCR beta CDR3 regions were amplified. The HTBI primer set was used in a first-round RT-PCR of the TCR CDR3. TCRdb reprocessed the multiplex PCR reads via MiXCR and lists one record per CDR3 protein. Of roughly 200,000 distinct CDR3 sequences in the sample, roughly a sixth were seen once. The specimen sequenced was blood. Every receptor here comes from a woman aged 50 to 65 with Graves' hyperthyroidism.

This clonotype has ten or more counts. The V call is TRBV4-2, the J call TRBJ1-1; TRBD1 might be the D (5 bases). Trimming left V 0 bases short and J 6 bases short, with 11 bases between. The germline V gene has CDR1 LGHNA and CDR2 YNFKEQ. There are 14 residues in the CDR3. The CDR3 DNA follows: TGTGCCAGCAGCCAAGATTCGGGGGGGGCTGAAGCTTTCTTT. Translated, it gives CASSQDSGGAEAFF.

This clonotype came up a few times. The chain carries TRBV11-3 and TRBJ1-1, with 8 bases aligning to TRBD1. Losses at the gene ends were 5 bases for V and 7 bases for J; bases not matched to a gene: 9. The germline gives CDR1 SGHNT, CDR2 YENEEA. This CDR3 has 14 amino acids. Here the CDR3 DNA reads TGTGCCAGCAGCACCGGGACAGGCCGACTTGAAGCTTTCTTT. This sequence encodes CASSTGTGRLEAFF.

At least ten counts were recorded for this clonotype. The rearrangement links TRBV11-2 to TRBJ2-1; D might be TRBD1 or TRBD2, each matching 5 bases. The V gene lost 3 bases and the J gene lost 3 bases, with 9 bases spanning the gap. The CDR3 consists of 14 residues. Germline V gene lookup returns CDR1 SGHAT and CDR2 FQNNGV. CDR3 in DNA: TGTGCCAGCAGCTTCCGGGACCTCTACAATGAGCAGTTCTTC. It translates to CASSFRDLYNEQFF.

This clonotype was counted a few times. The rearrangement links TRBV7-9 to TRBJ2-3; no clear D gene. Germline CDR1 reads SEHNR; CDR2 reads FQNEAQ (reference sequence). V was pared by 5 bases and J by 7 bases, with 10 bases between. This CDR3 has 12 residues. The CDR3 here is CASSPSPNTQYF. CDR3 sequence (DNA): TGTGCCAGCAGCCCCTCTCCTAATACGCAGTATTTT.

This clonotype was counted at least ten times. The chain uses TRBV11-3 and TRBJ2-1, with 15 nucleotides matching TRBD2. The V and J ends lost 5 bases and 1 base, in that order; junction bases with no gene match: 0. CDR3 size: 16 residues. Germline CDR1 is SGHNT and CDR2 is YENEEA. This CDR3 reads CASSGLAGGSYNEQFF. CDR3 DNA sequence: TGTGCCAGCAGCGGACTAGCGGGAGGGTCCTACAATGAGCAGTTCTTC.

To note about this clonotype: A much larger clone differs by one base, so this may be a read error. This chain joins TRBV18 and TRBJ1-1; D uncertain. Germline V gene sequence: CDR1 KGHSH, CDR2 LQKENI. V was cut by 3 bases and J by 8 bases, with 16 bases left in between. This CDR3 contains 14 residues. The CDR3 sequence: CASSPMLMEGEAFF. CDR3 DNA: TGTGCCAGCTCACCTATGCTGATGGAGGGCGAAGCTTTCTTT.

This clonotype occurred many times. This chain connects TRBV11-2 to TRBJ2-5; D is ambiguous. This CDR3 comprises 11 residues. Trimming shortened V by 5 bases and J by 2 bases, and 3 bases separated the two germline ends. In germline, CDR1 is SGHAT, CDR2 FQNNGV. CDR3 nucleotide sequence: TGTGCCAGCAGCACTCAAGAGACCCAGTACTTC. It codes for CASSTQETQYF.

The chain links TRBV7-3 to TRBJ2-7; D is possibly TRBD1 (5 bases). This CDR3 is 15 amino acids long. Germline CDR1 SGHTA, CDR2 FQGTGA. Deletions cut 3 bases from V and 0 bases from J, with 12 bases between. This CDR3 reads CASSLRRVSSYEQYF. The CDR3 DNA is TGTGCCAGCAGCTTGCGCAGGGTGAGCTCCTACGAGCAGTACTTC. The full variable domain, with the rest looked up from reference TRBV7-3 and TRBJ2-7, is GAGVSQTPSNKVTEKGKYVELRCDPISGHTALYWYRQSLGQGPEFLIYFQGTGAADDSGLPNDRFFAVRPEGSVSTLKIQRTERGDSAVYLCASSLRRVSSYEQYFGPGTRLTVT.

This clonotype has at least ten counts. V usage is TRBV19 and J usage is TRBJ2-2, with 13 bases aligning to TRBD2. After removal of 4 bases from V and 5 bases from J, the junction contained 10 bases not matched to a gene. From germline, CDR1 is LNHDA and CDR2 SQIVND (reference sequence). The CDR3 is made up of 18 amino acids. CDR3 DNA sequence: TGTGCCAGTAGTAGAACGGGACTAGCGGGAAGAGGGACCGGGGAGCTGTTTTTT. This codes for CASSRTGLAGRGTGELFF.

This clonotype was seen at least ten times. The chain has TRBV20-1 and TRBJ2-5, with 9 bases fitting TRBD1. The J segment lost 6 bases and the V segment lost 1 base, leaving 15 bases of the junction unmatched. CDR3 size: 17 residues. Germline CDR1 reads DFQATT; CDR2 reads SNEGSKA (reference sequence). The CDR3 here is CSARGQSGQGFLQTQYF. The DNA of the CDR3 is TGCAGTGCTAGAGGTCAATCGGGACAGGGTTTTTTACAGACCCAGTACTTC.

This clonotype was observed a few times. The rearrangement joins TRBV27 to TRBJ2-7; tentatively, D is TRBD1 (6 bases). V was cut by 4 bases and J by 2 bases, with 9 bases left in between. The CDR3 sequence is 13 residues long. Germline V gives CDR1 MNHEY, CDR2 SMNVEV (reference sequence). CDR3 amino acids: CASSSGDAYEQYF. CDR3 DNA sequence: TGTGCCAGCAGTTCAGGGGACGCCTACGAGCAGTACTTC.

This clonotype was seen more than once but under ten times. The chain has TRBV19 and TRBJ1-6, with D tentatively TRBD1 (5 bases). V lost 4 bases to trimming and J lost 7 bases, with 17 bases between them. The germline V gene has CDR1 LNHDA and CDR2 SQIVND (reference sequence). The CDR3 length is 16 residues. DNA of the CDR3: TGTGCCAGTAGTACAAACCAGGGTTTTGTGAATTCACCCCTCCACTTT. This translates into CASSTNQGFVNSPLHF.

This clonotype showed up just a few times. This chain links TRBV20-1 with TRBJ1-2, with 9 bases fitting TRBD1. V lost 1 base, J lost 6 bases, and 12 bases stayed unmatched. CDR1 and CDR2 (germline): DFQATT, SNEGSKA (reference sequence). This CDR3 region has 16 residues. CDR3 DNA: TGCAGTGCTAGAGTTCTGGACAGGGGCGGTTACGATGGCTACACCTTC. Translation gives CSARVLDRGGYDGYTF.

This clonotype was detected ten times or more. The chain couples TRBV2 to TRBJ2-5; no reliable D call. The germline V gene has CDR1 SNHLY and CDR2 FYNNEI. V dropped 4 bases and J dropped 4 bases, with 13 bases sitting between them. The CDR3 runs 14 residues. CDR3 sequence reads: CASSGPAVGETQYF. The DNA of the CDR3 is TGTGCCAGCAGTGGCCCGGCGGTGGGAGAGACCCAGTACTTC.

V and J are TRBV18 and TRBJ1-1; a weak D match, TRBD1 (6 bases). CDR3 length equals 14 residues. The V end was cut by 4 bases, the J end by 3 bases, with 12 bases between. Germline CDR1 reads KGHSH; CDR2 reads LQKENI. CDR3 nucleotide sequence: TGTGCCAGCTCACTGAAGACAGGCGACACTGAAGCTTTCTTT. This translates into CASSLKTGDTEAFF.

This clonotype was picked up many times. The chain uses TRBV28 and TRBJ1-5; the D gene is possibly TRBD1 (5 bases). The CDR3 has 12 residues. Germline V gene lookup returns CDR1 MDHEN and CDR2 SYDVKM. V lost 8 bases to trimming and J lost 4 bases, with 9 bases between them. The CDR3 DNA sequence: TGTGCCAGCCGGACACCTAATCAGCCCCAGCATTTT. Its translation is CASRTPNQPQHF. The full variable domain, with the rest looked up from reference TRBV28 and TRBJ1-5, is DVKVTQSSRYLVKRTGEKVFLECVQDMDHENMFWYRQDPGLGLRLIYFSYDVKMKEKGDIPEGYSVSREKKERFSLILESASTNQTSMYLCASRTPNQPQHFGDGTRLSIL.

This clonotype was seen a few times. This sequence joins TRBV20-1 and TRBJ1-5, with a tentative D call TRBD1 (5 bases). Trimming shortened V by 3 bases and J by 2 bases, and 14 bases separated the two germline ends. CDR3 size: 15 residues. CDR1 and CDR2 from the germline V gene are DFQATT and SNEGSKA (reference sequence). DNA of the CDR3: TGCAGTGCTAGCGTCCCGAGGGGCGGCAATCAGCCCCAGCATTTT. The encoded protein is CSASVPRGGNQPQHF.

This clonotype has more than one count but fewer than ten. The chain recombines TRBV19 with TRBJ2-1; 11 nucleotides agree with TRBD2. CDR3 length: 20 residues. Germline V gives CDR1 LNHDA, CDR2 SQIVND (reference sequence). Germline trimming cut 5 bases from V and 0 bases from J; bases unmatched to any gene: 15. The DNA for the CDR3 is TGTGCCAGTAGTTTATGGACTAGCGGGCTTAGTAGTAGCTCCTACAATGAGCAGTTCTTC. Its translation: CASSLWTSGLSSSSYNEQFF.

Many counts were recorded for this clonotype. V and J are TRBV7-6 and TRBJ2-7; unclear D gene. The CDR3 runs 13 residues. Germline V gene data show CDR1 as SGHVS and CDR2 as FNYEAQ. Trimming took off 6 bases at V and 6 bases at J, with 15 bases between the two ends. CDR3 nucleotide sequence: TGTGCCAGCAGTCCTAATCTGCTGAGCGAGCAGTACTTC. It encodes CASSPNLLSEQYF.

This clonotype was seen at least ten times. The rearrangement links TRBV27 to TRBJ2-1, with D perhaps matching TRBD1 (5 bases). V lost 5 bases, J lost 3 bases, and 11 bases lay in between. CDR1 MNHEY and CDR2 SMNVEV come from the germline V gene (reference sequence). The CDR3 sequence is 14 residues long. CDR3 DNA: TGTGCCAGCAGTCCCGGACACATCTACAATGAGCAGTTCTTC. It encodes CASSPGHIYNEQFF.

This clonotype was seen repeatedly, ten times or more. The chain carries TRBV16 and TRBJ1-1; perhaps TRBD1 as D (6 bases). V was trimmed by 1 base and J by 4 bases, leaving 13 bases between them. This CDR3 is 15 amino acids long. CDR1 KGHSY and CDR2 FQNENV come from the germline V gene. CDR3 nucleotides: TGTGCCAGCAGCCAATTAAAAACAGGGCCCACTGAAGCTTTCTTT. The encoded protein is CASSQLKTGPTEAFF.